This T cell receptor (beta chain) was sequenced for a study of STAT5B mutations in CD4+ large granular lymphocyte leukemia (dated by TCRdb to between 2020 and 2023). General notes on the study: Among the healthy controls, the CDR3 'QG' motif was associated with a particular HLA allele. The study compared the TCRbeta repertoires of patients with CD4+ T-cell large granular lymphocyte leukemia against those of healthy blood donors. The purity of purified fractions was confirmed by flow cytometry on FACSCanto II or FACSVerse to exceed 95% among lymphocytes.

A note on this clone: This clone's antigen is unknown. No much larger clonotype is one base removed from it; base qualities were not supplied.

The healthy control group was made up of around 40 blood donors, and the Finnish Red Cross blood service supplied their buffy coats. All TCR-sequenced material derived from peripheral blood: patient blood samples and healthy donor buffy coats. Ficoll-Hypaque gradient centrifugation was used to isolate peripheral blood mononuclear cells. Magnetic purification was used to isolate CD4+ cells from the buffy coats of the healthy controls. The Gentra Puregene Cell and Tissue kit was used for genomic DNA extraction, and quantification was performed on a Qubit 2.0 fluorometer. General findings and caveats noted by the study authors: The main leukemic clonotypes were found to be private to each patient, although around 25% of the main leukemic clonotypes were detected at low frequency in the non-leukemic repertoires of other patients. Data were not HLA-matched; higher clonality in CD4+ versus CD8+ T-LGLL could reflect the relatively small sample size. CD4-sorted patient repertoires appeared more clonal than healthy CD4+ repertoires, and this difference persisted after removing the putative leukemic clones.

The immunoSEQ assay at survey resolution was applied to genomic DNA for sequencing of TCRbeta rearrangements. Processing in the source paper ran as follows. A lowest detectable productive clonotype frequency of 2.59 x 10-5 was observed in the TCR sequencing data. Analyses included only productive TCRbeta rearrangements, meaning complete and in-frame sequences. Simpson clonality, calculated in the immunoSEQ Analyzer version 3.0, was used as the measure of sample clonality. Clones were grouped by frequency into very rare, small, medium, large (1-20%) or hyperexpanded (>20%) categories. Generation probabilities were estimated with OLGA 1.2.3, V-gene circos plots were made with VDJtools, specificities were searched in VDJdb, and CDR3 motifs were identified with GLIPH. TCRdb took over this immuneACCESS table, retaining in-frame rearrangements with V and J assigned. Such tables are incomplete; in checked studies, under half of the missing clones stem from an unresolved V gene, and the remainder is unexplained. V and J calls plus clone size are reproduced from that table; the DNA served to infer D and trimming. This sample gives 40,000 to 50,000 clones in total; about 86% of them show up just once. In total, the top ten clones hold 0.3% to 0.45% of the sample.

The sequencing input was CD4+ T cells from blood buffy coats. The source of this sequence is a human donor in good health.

The bases are TGTGCCAGCAGCAGACAGGGCGATAATTCACCCCTCCACTTT. This gives the protein CASSRQGDNSPLHF. The chain uses TRBV5-6 and TRBJ1-6, with TRBD1 matching 7 junction bases. Ends trimmed: V by 4 bases, J by 5 bases; bases unmatched to a gene: 3. The CDR3 sequence holds 14 residues, the cysteine and phenylalanine included. The retained sequence is limited to the CDR3, 42 bases, with the frame set at the first base. Via the germline V gene, CDR1 is SGHDT and CDR2 YYEEEE.